This is a list of T cell receptor beta chains from one sample in a study of vaccination effects on CD4 cells after COVID-19. Clones were sequenced by immunoSEQ multiplex PCR, and TCRdb holds only the in-frame ones, with some missing. The data contain around 70,000 clones, about 74% of them seen just once; the ten biggest clones take up approximately 2%. These TCRs are of unknown antigen specificity. Sequences were derived from CD4+ T cells from PBMCs cultured without peptide, sampled before COVID-19 vaccination. These TCRs come from a human donor who received a COVID-19 vaccine. CDR3s include the opening cysteine and the closing phenylalanine or tryptophan. D genes are given only for firm matches. Only some rows state a clone size, as once, few, many or a class for expanded clones.

clone_size j_call d_call v_call cdr3_nt cdr3_aa
. TRBJ1-2 . TRBV15 TGTGCCACCAGCAGAGATGACTATGGCTACACCTTC CATSRDDYGYTF
. TRBJ2-1 TRBD1 TRBV4-2 TGTGCCAGCAGCCTCCGGGACAGGGGGCTTGGTGAGCAGTTCTTC CASSLRDRGLGEQFF
few TRBJ1-3 . TRBV18 TGTGCCAGCTCACCACCCGGGGGCAACTCTGGAAACACCATATATTTT CASSPPGGNSGNTIYF
. TRBJ2-3 TRBD2 TRBV24-1 TGTGCCACCAGTGGGGTAGCGGGGGGCCGCACAGATACGCAGTATTTT CATSGVAGGRTDTQYF
. TRBJ2-2 . TRBV7-3 TGTGCCAGCAGCTCCGGGAACGCCGGGGAGCTGTTTTTT CASSSGNAGELFF
. TRBJ2-2 . TRBV9 TGTGCCAGCAGCCCCCGTCCCAACACCGGGGAGCTGTTTTTT CASSPRPNTGELFF
. TRBJ1-2 . TRBV4-1 TGCGCCAGCAGCCAAGATGAGGTTAACTATGGCTACACCTTC CASSQDEVNYGYTF
. TRBJ2-5 . TRBV28 TGTGCCAGCAGAGACCCGGGACCCCGTGTGGAGACCCAGTACTTC CASRDPGPRVETQYF
. TRBJ2-3 TRBD2 TRBV5-1 TGCGCCAGCAGCTTCCTGACTAGCGGGGGGCCTAGCACAGATACGCAGTATTTT CASSFLTSGGPSTDTQYF
few TRBJ2-5 . TRBV4-1 TGCGCCAGCAGCCAAGATGCGAAGACCCAGTACTTC CASSQDAKTQYF
once TRBJ1-2 . TRBV4-3 TGCGCCAGCAGCCAAGGCAGTACCGCGGACTATGGCTACACCTTC CASSQGSTADYGYTF
. TRBJ1-4 . TRBV30 TGTGCCTGGAGTGTAGAGCTTCGTGAAAAACTGTTTTTT CAWSVELREKLFF
. TRBJ2-5 TRBD2 TRBV6-6 TGTGCCAGCAGTTCCCCCCTTAGCGGGGGAGAGACCCAGTACTTC CASSSPLSGGETQYF
. TRBJ2-1 . TRBV9 TGTGCCAGCAGCCCTGGGACCTACAATGAGCAGTTCTTC CASSPGTYNEQFF
. TRBJ2-1 . TRBV10-3 TGTGCCATCAGCCGGGGACCGGATTACAATGAGCAGTTCTTC CAISRGPDYNEQFF
. TRBJ2-1 TRBD2 TRBV27 TGTGCCAGCAACTTAGCGGGGGCCACCTACAATGAGCAGTTCTTC CASNLAGATYNEQFF
. TRBJ2-5 . TRBV9 TGTGCCAGCAGCCGGCAGGGAGATGAGACCCAGTACTTC CASSRQGDETQYF
. TRBJ1-6 TRBD1 TRBV3-1/TRBV3-2 TGTGCCAGCAGCCCAAACAGGGGGCCGTCTTCTAATTCACCCCTCCACTTT CASSPNRGPSSNSPLHF
. TRBJ1-5 TRBD1 TRBV2 TGTGCCAGCAGTGAATCCGCGGGACAGGGGGCGAATCAGCCCCAGCATTTT CASSESAGQGANQPQHF
. TRBJ2-1 TRBD2 TRBV19 TGTGCCAGTACCCCAGGGACTAGCGGGGGCGGGCTATTCAATGAGCAGTTCTTC CASTPGTSGGGLFNEQFF
. TRBJ1-5 . TRBV2 TGTGCCAGCAGTGACTTCGGCAGGGGCAATCAGCCCCAGCATTTT CASSDFGRGNQPQHF
. TRBJ2-1 . TRBV7-2 TGTGCCAGCAGCTTGAAAGGTAACGAAGGTCGTGAGCAGTTCTTC CASSLKGNEGREQFF
. TRBJ1-5 . TRBV20-1 TGCAGTGCTAGTAGTAGCAATCAGCCCCAGCATTTT CSASSSNQPQHF
. TRBJ1-3 . TRBV7-2 TGTGCCAGCAGCTTTGGCGGAGGAAACACCATATATTTT CASSFGGGNTIYF
. TRBJ1-2 TRBD1 TRBV10-3 TGTGCCATCAGTGATCGGACAGGGTGGGCTGGAGAGCCGACCTTC CAISDRTGWAGEPTF
once TRBJ1-4 . TRBV24-1 TGTGCCCCCCCTAATGAAAAACTGTTTTTT CAPPNEKLFF
. TRBJ1-2 . TRBV12-3/TRBV12-4 TGTGCCAGCAGTAAACAGGTCTATGGCTACACCTTC CASSKQVYGYTF
. TRBJ1-1 . TRBV5-6 TGTGCCAGCAGGCCCGGGTTTCTGAACACTGAAGCTTTCTTT CASRPGFLNTEAFF
. TRBJ2-5 TRBD1 TRBV30 TGTGCCTGGACCGGACAGGGGGGAGGGGAGACCCAGTACTTC CAWTGQGGGETQYF
. TRBJ2-2 . TRBV7-7 TGTGCCAGCAGCTCAGGGAGGAACACCGGGGAGCTGTTTTTT CASSSGRNTGELFF
. TRBJ1-1 . TRBV18 TGTGCCAGCTCACGGACCGACTCGAACACTGAAGCTTTCTTT CASSRTDSNTEAFF
. TRBJ2-5 . TRBV5-1 TGCGCCAGCAGCTTGGTTCCCGGGGGGCAGGAGACCCAGTACTTC CASSLVPGGQETQYF
. TRBJ2-2 . TRBV3-1/TRBV3-2 TGTGCCAGCAGCCCCCTTCGGGAGAAGCGGTGGAACACCGGGGAGCTGTTTTTT CASSPLREKRWNTGELFF
. TRBJ2-5 . TRBV6-5 TGTGCCAGCAGTCCATTGGACAGGGAGGGAAAGACCCAGTACTTC CASSPLDREGKTQYF
. TRBJ2-3 TRBD2 TRBV24-1 TGTGCCACCGGGCTTAGCGGGGGCAATTTTAATACGCAGTATTTT CATGLSGGNFNTQYF
. TRBJ2-3 TRBD1 TRBV6-5 TGTGCCAGCAGACCCGGGACAGGGGCGGATACGCAGTATTTT CASRPGTGADTQYF
. TRBJ2-1 TRBD2 TRBV5-8 TGTGCCAGCAGCTCCTTACTAGCGGCGCAGCAGTTCTTC CASSSLLAAQQFF
. TRBJ1-5 . TRBV19 TGTGCCAGTAGTATAGTAGGGCCCGGGGGCGGTAGCAATCAGCCCCAGCATTTT CASSIVGPGGGSNQPQHF
. TRBJ2-2 . TRBV28 TGTGCCAGCAGTTTATCGGGCGGCACCGGGGAGCTGTTTTTT CASSLSGGTGELFF
. TRBJ2-2 . TRBV6-5 TGTGCCAGCAGTTTCCAAGCGAACACCGGGGAGCTGTTTTTT CASSFQANTGELFF
few TRBJ1-4 . TRBV12-3/TRBV12-4 TGTGCCAGCAGACCATCGGGTAATGAAAAACTGTTTTTT CASRPSGNEKLFF
. TRBJ2-3 TRBD2 TRBV7-6 TGTGCCAGCAGCTTATTACTAGCGGGGGGGTCAGATACGCAGTATTTT CASSLLLAGGSDTQYF
. TRBJ2-3 TRBD2 TRBV7-3 TGTGCCAGCAGCCGACAAGGGACTAGCGGGGCCACAGATACGCAGTATTTT CASSRQGTSGATDTQYF
once TRBJ2-6 . TRBV24-1 TGTGCCACCAGTGACCCCAGGGAGGGGGCCAACGTCCTGACTTTC CATSDPREGANVLTF
. TRBJ2-5 TRBD2 TRBV19 TGTGCCAGTAGTGATAGCGGGGGACGAGAGACCCAGTACTTC CASSDSGGRETQYF
few TRBJ2-2 . TRBV29-1 TGCAGCGGACAGCCGAACACCGGGGAGCTGTTTTTT CSGQPNTGELFF
. TRBJ1-5 . TRBV3-1/TRBV3-2 TGTGCCAGCAGCCAAGGGGGGAATCAGCCCCAGCATTTT CASSQGGNQPQHF
few TRBJ2-2 TRBD1 TRBV24-1 TGTGCCACCAGTGGTCACAGGGACAGCTACACCGGGGAGCTGTTTTTT CATSGHRDSYTGELFF
. TRBJ2-3 . TRBV7-3 TGTGCCAGCAGCTCTGGGACGGCCACAGATACGCAGTATTTT CASSSGTATDTQYF
once TRBJ2-1 TRBD1 TRBV27 TGTGCCAGCAGTACCCGGGACAGGTCATTTTTCTTC CASSTRDRSFFF